Listed below are T cell receptor beta chains from one sample, sequenced in a study of human T cells and chemical hapten exposure. TCRdb ran MiXCR on the RACE reads and lists one entry per CDR3 protein. The sample carries over 300,000 distinct CDR3 sequences, roughly 4.6% recorded once. The sample was whole blood, taken in connection with sensitization to the hapten diphenylcyclopropenone (DPC). These receptors were collected from a woman between 45 and 60 years old with alopecia areata. Some clones in this sample may be carry-over from other donors' samples. CDR3s leave out the opening cysteine and the closing phenylalanine or tryptophan. Only some rows state a clone size, as once, few, many or a class for expanded clones.

V,J,size,CDR3
TRBV6-5,TRBJ2-1,many,ASSYSVPPNEQF
TRBV12-3/TRBV12-4,TRBJ2-2,-,ASSLGGTLNTGELF
TRBV28,TRBJ2-7,many,ASSLGPGFNEQY
TRBV7-2,TRBJ1-4,many,ASSLTGSEEKLF
TRBV18,TRBJ2-6,few,ASSPFSDSGANVLT
TRBV10-3,TRBJ2-5,many,AISGTSGPYQETQY
TRBV7-9,TRBJ1-3,few,ASRHGTGKGNTIY
TRBV3-1,TRBJ2-3,many,ASSPSRGGDTQY
TRBV27,TRBJ2-2,many,ASRDRRATGELF
TRBV20-1,TRBJ2-7,many,SASDGPTYEQY
TRBV5-1,TRBJ1-3,-,ASSTGPGNTIY
TRBV29-1,TRBJ2-2,many,SAAGAGELF
TRBV6-2/TRBV6-3,TRBJ2-2,many,ASSYIAGELF
TRBV5-1,TRBJ1-3,many,ASRATGGNTIY
TRBV27,TRBJ2-3,few,ASTPGASGSGTQY
TRBV12-3/TRBV12-4,TRBJ1-6,many,ASSQGSYNSPLH
TRBV24-1,TRBJ2-7,-,ATSEPDRISYEQY
TRBV6-2/TRBV6-3,TRBJ2-4,many,ASSYAGQGKNIQY
TRBV2,TRBJ2-3,few,ASVEWGTDTQY
TRBV6-2/TRBV6-3,TRBJ2-7,few,ASSYATSGSRYEQY
TRBV6-6,TRBJ1-5,-,ASSSRVQPQH
TRBV2,TRBJ2-3,many,ASSSPSADTQY
TRBV5-6,TRBJ2-3,few,ASTPGLAGAGDTQY
TRBV13,TRBJ1-1,many,ASSLNIGQGLNTEAF
TRBV18,TRBJ1-6,many,ASSPSVSYNSPLH
TRBV29-1,TRBJ2-1,many,SVAGTTYNEQF
TRBV5-1,TRBJ2-3,few,ASSLGGKVSDTQY
TRBV12-3/TRBV12-4,TRBJ2-1,many,ASTQRGNEQF
TRBV6-2/TRBV6-3,TRBJ2-5,few,ASSYSRLAGSRETQY
TRBV7-8,TRBJ2-5,few,ASSFDRGRETQY
TRBV28,TRBJ1-2,many,ASSLWGRISYGYT
TRBV29-1,TRBJ2-3,-,SVVREVDTQY
TRBV6-2/TRBV6-3,TRBJ1-6,many,ASSSPDIHNSPLH
TRBV12-3/TRBV12-4,TRBJ2-3,-,ASSLGTGGSTQY
TRBV29-1,TRBJ2-3,many,SVEMLPGNTQY